Shown below are 19 T cell receptor beta chains from a single sample sequenced in a study of CD8+ T cells in alopecia areata. The treatment here: oral pan-JAK inhibitor, 5-10 mg twice daily. cDNA serving as the sequencing template came from extracted, reverse transcribed RNA. Sequencing used immunoSEQ multiplex PCR; TCRdb keeps in-frame clones, though not all of them. Here the sample spans hundreds of thousands of clones, about 60% being singletons. The sequenced sample was CD4+ T cells sorted from blood, obtained around week 53, from a patient treated with tofacitinib. These receptors all stem from a human donor with alopecia areata.

This clone was recorded a few times. This chain uses TRBV7-2 with TRBJ2-3, with D possibly matching TRBD2 (6 bases). With 5 bases removed from V and 2 bases from J, the gap between germline ends came to 17 bases. The CDR3 covers 16 residues. Germline loops: CDR1 SGHTA, CDR2 FQGNSA. CDR3 residues: CASSLGGRTFTDTQYF. The CDR3 nucleotides read TGTGCCAGCAGCCTGGGGGGACGGACCTTCACAGATACGCAGTATTTT.

The CDR3 DNA follows: TGTGCCAGCAGCCAGACAGGGGGCACTGAAGCTTTCTTT. Translation: CASSQTGGTEAFF. The gene calls are TRBV5-4 and TRBJ1-1, with 9 bases that match TRBD1. CDR1 and CDR2 (germline): SGHNT, YYREEE (reference sequence). V was clipped by 4 bases and J by 4 bases; unmatched bases: 2. The CDR3 is made up of 13 amino acids.

This clone was seen only a few times. The rearrangement links TRBV10-3 to TRBJ2-3, with D perhaps matching TRBD2 (7 bases). The CDR3 consists of 14 residues. From germline, CDR1 is ENHRY and CDR2 SYGVKD. The V gene lost 3 bases and the J gene lost 6 bases, with 13 bases spanning the gap. The CDR3 spells CAISEGGARDTQYF. In DNA, the CDR3 is TGTGCCATCAGTGAAGGGGGGGCCCGGGATACGCAGTATTTT.

This rearrangement joins TRBV9 to TRBJ2-2, with 8 bases aligning to TRBD1. This CDR3 has 14 residues. V dropped 4 bases and J dropped 8; count of bases not matched to a gene: 7. CDR1 SGDLS and CDR2 YYNGEE come from the germline V gene. The CDR3 here is CASSRTGQIGELFF. The DNA for the CDR3 is TGTGCCAGCAGCCGGACAGGGCAAATTGGGGAGCTGTTTTTT.

CDR3 protein: CSVGQGRRTEAFF. The CDR3 DNA reads TGCAGCGTTGGTCAGGGACGGAGGACTGAAGCTTTCTTT. The chain combines TRBV29-1 with TRBJ1-1; D might be TRBD1 (5 bases). V lost 4 bases and J lost 5, with 14 bases in between. Germline V gene lookup returns CDR1 SQVTM and CDR2 ANQGSEA. The length of the CDR3 is 13 residues. Full variable domain (missing parts from reference TRBV29-1 and TRBJ1-1): SAVISQKPSRDICQRGTSLTIQCQVDSQVTMMFWYRQQPGQSLTLIATANQGSEATYESGFVIDKFPISRPNLTFSTLTVSNMSPEDSSIYLCSVGQGRRTEAFFGQGTRLTVV.

This clone has a handful of counts. The gene calls are TRBV5-5 and TRBJ1-1; 7 nucleotides match TRBD1. This CDR3 region has 15 residues. Germline assignment: CDR1 SGHKS and CDR2 YYEKEE (reference sequence). V shed 4 bases, J shed 4 bases, and the junction held 10 bases outside the gene matches. The CDR3 DNA reads as TGTGCCAGCAGCGGCGGGACAGCATGGGGCACTGAAGCTTTCTTT. This sequence encodes CASSGGTAWGTEAFF.

The rearrangement joins TRBV7-2 to TRBJ2-2; 11 nucleotides match TRBD2. Looked up from germline, CDR1 is SGHTA and CDR2 is FQGNSA. This CDR3 region has 15 residues. The V gene end was trimmed by 0 bases and the J gene end by 6 bases; junction bases not matched to a gene: 0. The CDR3 DNA follows: TGTGCCAGCAGCTTAGCGACTAGCGGGGCCGGGGAGCTGTTTTTT. As protein: CASSLATSGAGELFF.

This clone was observed a few times. The V and J genes are TRBV5-1 and TRBJ2-3, with 7 bases fitting TRBD1. CDR3 length equals 16 residues. Germline V gives CDR1 SGHRS, CDR2 YFSETQ. Germline trimming cut 0 bases from V and 0 bases from J; bases unmatched to any gene: 4. Written as DNA, the CDR3 is TGCGCCAGCAGCTTGGAATACAGGGGAAGCACAGATACGCAGTATTTT. As protein: CASSLEYRGSTDTQYF.

A few counts support this clone. The chain links TRBV7-9 to TRBJ2-5, with 7 bases fitting TRBD2. The length of the CDR3 is 16 residues. The germline gives CDR1 SEHNR, CDR2 FQNEAQ (reference sequence). The trim removed 7 bases at V and 5 bases at J, leaving 16 bases unmatched. CDR3 amino acids: CASKSSGGTRGETQYF. CDR3 bases: TGTGCCAGCAAATCGTCCGGGGGGACTCGAGGGGAGACCCAGTACTTC.

The gene calls are TRBV6-6 and TRBJ1-2; 10 bases line up with TRBD1. The CDR3 has 13 amino acids. Germline V gene lookup returns CDR1 MNHNY and CDR2 SVGAGI (reference sequence). The V and J ends lost 7 bases and 7 bases, in that order; junction bases with no gene match: 6. CDR3 DNA: TGTGCCAGCACCCAAGGGACAGGGGTTGGCTACACCTTC. Translation gives CASTQGTGVGYTF.

This chain uses TRBV5-1 with TRBJ1-5; D gene uncertain. The ends were cut back, 0 bases at V and 7 bases at J, with 8 bases in the middle. This CDR3 contains 13 residues. Germline values: CDR1 SGHRS, CDR2 YFSETQ. The DNA of the CDR3 is TGCGCCAGCAGCTTGGTAGGGAGCCAGCCCCAGCATTTT. Translated, it gives CASSLVGSQPQHF.

CDR3 coding DNA: TGTGCCAGCAATACTAAGCGGGGGGCCTCCTACGAGCAGTACTTC. As protein: CASNTKRGASYEQYF. The chain links TRBV6-1 to TRBJ2-7, with TRBD2 matching 9 bases. V shed 7 bases and J 0 bases; nucleotides not matched to a gene: 7. There are 15 residues in the CDR3. The germline CDR1 and CDR2 sequences are MNHNS and SASEGT.

This chain connects TRBV15 to TRBJ2-7; TRBD1 aligns across 10 bases. This CDR3 has 15 amino acids. Germline values: CDR1 LNHNV, CDR2 YYDKDF (reference sequence). Trimming at V came to 5 bases and at J to 7 bases, leaving 11 bases not matched to a gene. CDR3 bases: TGTGCCACCAGCTCCATGCCCGGGACAGGGGAAGAGCAGTACTTC. Its protein is CATSSMPGTGEEQYF.

V gene TRBV5-1 combines with J gene TRBJ2-5; TRBD2 aligns across 9 bases. J gave up 2 bases and V 4 bases, and 3 bases lay outside the gene matches. This CDR3 region has 14 residues. Germline lookup yields CDR1 SGHRS and CDR2 YFSETQ. This CDR3 is CASSTLAGQETQYF. CDR3 nucleotide sequence: TGCGCCAGCAGCACTCTAGCGGGACAAGAGACCCAGTACTTC.

The rearrangement uses TRBV29-1 and TRBJ2-1; 7 bases line up with TRBD1. V lost 3 bases to trimming and J lost 0 bases; unmatched junction nucleotides: 5. The V gene's germline CDR1 is SQVTM and CDR2 ANQGSEA. The length of the CDR3 is 15 residues. As DNA, the CDR3 is TGCAGCGTTGAGACACAGGGGTTCTCCTACAATGAGCAGTTCTTC. Translation gives CSVETQGFSYNEQFF.

In DNA, the CDR3 is TGTGCCAGCAGCTCCACAGATACGCAGTATTTT. Amino acids: CASSSTDTQYF. V usage is TRBV9 and J usage is TRBJ2-3; D unresolved. The V and J ends lost 4 bases and 2 bases respectively, with 2 bases between them. The CDR3 contains 11 residues. Germline V CDR1 and CDR2: SGDLS, YYNGEE.

This clone appeared a single time. The CDR3 DNA reads as TGCAGCGTTCGGACAGGGTATGAAAAACTGTTTTTT. Translation gives CSVRTGYEKLFF. The chain carries TRBV29-1 and TRBJ1-4; 8 bases are shared with TRBD1. The CDR3 has 12 residues. Per germline, CDR1 SQVTM and CDR2 ANQGSEA. The ends lost 5 bases at V and 6 bases at J; junction bases unmatched: 2.

The chain combines TRBV29-1 with TRBJ2-4; D unresolved. Trimming took 4 bases from V and 8 from J, leaving 9 bases between them. Germline V gene data show CDR1 as SQVTM and CDR2 as ANQGSEA. The CDR3 sequence is 11 residues long. CDR3 loop: CSVVGIDIQYF. CDR3 bases: TGCAGCGTTGTGGGGATTGACATTCAGTACTTC.

V is TRBV4-1 and J is TRBJ2-5, with 10 bases fitting TRBD1. This CDR3 contains 16 residues. CDR1 MGHRA and CDR2 YSYEKL come from the germline V gene. Trimming removed 2 bases from V and 5 bases from J; junction bases left unmatched: 8. The CDR3 coding sequence is TGCGCCAGCAGCCAAACGCCCCGGACAGGGGGTGAGACCCAGTACTTC. This translates into CASSQTPRTGGETQYF.